These T cell receptor beta chains were read from a single sample in a study of quantifying T cell responses using KT2 cells. TCRdb re-called the UMI-ligation and nested PCR reads with MiXCR, one entry per CDR3 protein. Of under 35,000 distinct CDR3 sequences detected, approximately 6.8% appear once; the ten largest clones hold 15% to 17%. The sequenced material came from PBMCs spiked with cells of the T cell clone KT2. Every receptor here comes from a human donor. The CDR3 runs from the conserved cysteine through the conserved F or W. The D gene is left open where the match is weak. A row's size may be missing; if present it is once, few, many or a size class.

v_gene: TRBV7-9; abundance: few; d_gene: -; j_gene: TRBJ2-1; CDR3nt: TGTGCCAGCAGCTTAAAGAGGGCAGGCCTAAGCTCCTACAATGAGCAGTTCTTC; CDR3aa: CASSLKRAGLSSYNEQFF
v_gene: TRBV20-1; abundance: many; d_gene: -; j_gene: TRBJ2-7; CDR3nt: TGCAGTGCTAGAACCTTGACAGGTCTGACCTACGAGCAGTACTTC; CDR3aa: CSARTLTGLTYEQYF
v_gene: TRBV6-1; abundance: many; d_gene: -; j_gene: TRBJ1-1; CDR3nt: TGTGCCAGCAGTGAAGCTTCCAGGGTCAAGGCTGAAGCTTTCTTT; CDR3aa: CASSEASRVKAEAFF
v_gene: TRBV10-2; abundance: many; d_gene: -; j_gene: TRBJ2-1; CDR3nt: TGCGCCAGCAGTGGGGGGACCCTAAATCACAATGAGCAGTTCTTC; CDR3aa: CASSGGTLNHNEQFF
v_gene: TRBV7-2; abundance: many; d_gene: -; j_gene: TRBJ2-3; CDR3nt: TGTGCCAGCAGCGGGTACACAGATACGCAGTATTTT; CDR3aa: CASSGYTDTQYF
v_gene: TRBV7-2; abundance: many; d_gene: -; j_gene: TRBJ2-6; CDR3nt: TGTGCCAGCCATAGCCCTGGGGCCAACGTCCTGACTTTC; CDR3aa: CASHSPGANVLTF
v_gene: TRBV23-1; abundance: many; d_gene: -; j_gene: TRBJ1-5; CDR3nt: TGCGCCAGCTTTCTAAAGGGGCGGAATCAGCCCCAGCATTTT; CDR3aa: CASFLKGRNQPQHF
v_gene: TRBV20-1; abundance: many; d_gene: -; j_gene: TRBJ1-6; CDR3nt: TGCAGTGCCTCCCGCGGACAGTTAAACCTGAATTCACCCCTCCACTTT; CDR3aa: CSASRGQLNLNSPLHF
v_gene: TRBV14; abundance: many; d_gene: -; j_gene: TRBJ1-2; CDR3nt: TGTGCCAGCAGCCAAGATCGGGGGGCCTATGGCTACACCTTC; CDR3aa: CASSQDRGAYGYTF
v_gene: TRBV27; abundance: many; d_gene: -; j_gene: TRBJ1-4; CDR3nt: TGTGCCAGCAGCCCAGCAACTAATGAAAAACTGTTTTTT; CDR3aa: CASSPATNEKLFF
v_gene: TRBV18; abundance: few; d_gene: -; j_gene: TRBJ2-3; CDR3nt: TGTGCCAGCTCACCGGCGGGCCCCACGGCGGGAGATACGCAGTATTTT; CDR3aa: CASSPAGPTAGDTQYF
v_gene: TRBV27; abundance: -; d_gene: -; j_gene: TRBJ2-7; CDR3nt: TGTGCCAGCAGTTATAAACCGGGACGGCCGTACGAGCAGTACTTC; CDR3aa: CASSYKPGRPYEQYF
v_gene: TRBV25-1; abundance: -; d_gene: TRBD1; j_gene: TRBJ1-4; CDR3nt: TGTGCCAGCAGTGTAACCGGGACAGGGCGCAAGAAACTGTTTTTT; CDR3aa: CASSVTGTGRKKLFF
v_gene: TRBV5-1; abundance: -; d_gene: -; j_gene: TRBJ2-1; CDR3nt: TGCGCCAGCAGCTTGGATCGAGCGAGCTCCTACAATGAGCAGTTCTTC; CDR3aa: CASSLDRASSYNEQFF
v_gene: TRBV6-5; abundance: -; d_gene: -; j_gene: TRBJ1-1; CDR3nt: TGTGCCAGCAGTTACTCAGGGGGGAGCACTGAAGCTTTCTTT; CDR3aa: CASSYSGGSTEAFF
v_gene: TRBV10-2; abundance: -; d_gene: TRBD1; j_gene: TRBJ2-7; CDR3nt: TGCGCCAGAGATCCCGGGACAGCCCTTTTGGGGGAGCAGTACTTC; CDR3aa: CARDPGTALLGEQYF
v_gene: TRBV2; abundance: -; d_gene: -; j_gene: TRBJ1-1; CDR3nt: TGTGCCAGCATCCAACGGGGGGGGTTGAACACTGAAGCTTTCTTT; CDR3aa: CASIQRGGLNTEAFF
v_gene: TRBV5-4; abundance: many; d_gene: -; j_gene: TRBJ2-7; CDR3nt: TGTGCCAGCAGCTTGTGGAGGGGAAGCGAGCAGTACTTC; CDR3aa: CASSLWRGSEQYF
v_gene: TRBV29-1; abundance: many; d_gene: TRBD2; j_gene: TRBJ2-1; CDR3nt: TGCAGCGTTGAAGGGGGTGCACGGGGGGACTACAATGAGCAGTTCTTC; CDR3aa: CSVEGGARGDYNEQFF
v_gene: TRBV18; abundance: many; d_gene: TRBD1; j_gene: TRBJ1-1; CDR3nt: TGTGCCAGCTCGACAGGGAATTTGAACACTGAAGCTTTCTTT; CDR3aa: CASSTGNLNTEAFF
v_gene: TRBV27; abundance: many; d_gene: -; j_gene: TRBJ1-2; CDR3nt: TGTGCCAGCAGGGACGCCTATGGCTACACCTTC; CDR3aa: CASRDAYGYTF
v_gene: TRBV20-1; abundance: -; d_gene: -; j_gene: TRBJ1-2; CDR3nt: TGCAGTGCCTCCCCCCGAGGCATTTATTATGGCTACACCTTC; CDR3aa: CSASPRGIYYGYTF
v_gene: TRBV29-1; abundance: few; d_gene: TRBD2; j_gene: TRBJ2-1; CDR3nt: TGCAGCGTTGTCGGGAGGGGTGTAACAAATGAGCAGTTCTTC; CDR3aa: CSVVGRGVTNEQFF
v_gene: TRBV7-6; abundance: many; d_gene: -; j_gene: TRBJ1-5; CDR3nt: TGTGCCAGCAGCCCACCCCAGCATTTT; CDR3aa: CASSPPQHF
v_gene: TRBV12-3/TRBV12-4; abundance: few; d_gene: -; j_gene: TRBJ1-2; CDR3nt: TGTGCCAGCAGTTTAACGGTCTACGGCTACACCTTC; CDR3aa: CASSLTVYGYTF
v_gene: TRBV20-1; abundance: many; d_gene: TRBD1; j_gene: TRBJ2-1; CDR3nt: TGCAGTGCTTTCCGGGACAGGGAGCAGTTCTTC; CDR3aa: CSAFRDREQFF
v_gene: TRBV6-6; abundance: many; d_gene: -; j_gene: TRBJ1-1; CDR3nt: TGTGCCAGCAGTTTATTGAAGGCAGGAGAAGCTTTCTTT; CDR3aa: CASSLLKAGEAFF
v_gene: TRBV25-1; abundance: -; d_gene: TRBD1; j_gene: TRBJ1-1; CDR3nt: TGTGCCAGCAGGAGGGGACAGATGAACACTGAAGCTTTCTTT; CDR3aa: CASRRGQMNTEAFF